The sequence of this TCR beta chain was determined in a study of T cells in tuberculosis. Background on the study: T cells were selected with CD1B tetramers loaded with glucose monomycolate. IGRA-negative adolescents, IGRA-positive adolescents with latent tuberculosis and adults with active tuberculosis formed this South African cohort.

Profiling relied on immunoSEQ multiplex PCR, and the TCRdb table lists in-frame clones only, not all of them. The data contain 35,000 to 55,000 clones, about 94% of them singletons. The CDR3 runs to 14 residues. The germline CDR1 and CDR2 sequences are SGHTA and FQGNSA. V was trimmed by 0 bases and J by 4 bases, leaving 7 bases between them. This TCR derives from a donor between 10 and 35 years old with latent tuberculosis or without tuberculosis infection. Some clones in this sample may be carry-over from other donors' samples. Sample: PBMCs. The rearrangement links TRBV7-2 to TRBJ1-5; D call uncertain. CDR3 bases: TGTGCCAGCAGCTTAGCGGTCAGAAATCAGCCCCAGCATTTT. It yields the protein CASSLAVRNQPQHF. Based on the CDR3 plus reference TRBV7-2 and TRBJ1-5, the full variable domain is GAGVSQSPSNKVTEKGKDVELRCDPISGHTALYWYRQSLGQGLEFLIYFQGNSAPDKSGLPSDRFSAERTGGSVSTLTIQRTQQEDSAVYLCASSLAVRNQPQHFGDGTRLSIL.